The 28 T cell receptor beta chains reported below all come from one sample, sequenced in a study of CD8+ T cells in alopecia areata. RNA extraction was followed by reverse transcription into cDNA, which acted as the sequencing template. Profiling relied on immunoSEQ multiplex PCR, and the TCRdb table lists in-frame clones only, not all of them. The profile covers 4,500 to 7,000 clones, none occurring a single time. The time point here: mouse skin 6 weeks after grafting, around onset of hair loss. The specimen was skin, collected at week 6. The receptors derive from a C3H/HeJ mouse with alopecia areata. This line is of MHC haplotype H2-k.

Points on this clone: Gene names and germline refer to mouse. The read ends 4 residues shy of where the CDR3 ends; the end is completed using the germline J gene. The chain joins TRBV29 to TRBJ2-5; 9 positions agree with TRBD2. The CDR3 is made up of 15 amino acids. Trimming removed 6 bases from V and 1 base from J; junction bases left unmatched: 5. Germline CDR1 MSHET, CDR2 SYDVDS. The CDR3 DNA, read in part, is TGTGCTAGCAGGGACTGGGGTGTCTACCAAGAC. Its translation is CASRDWGVYQD. The CDR3 reads in full as CASRDWGVYQDTQYF. Filled out from reference TRBV29 and TRBJ2-5, the complete variable domain reads DMKVTQMPRYLIKRMGENVLLECGQDMSHETMYWYRQDPGLGLQLIYISYDVDSNSEGDIPKGYRVSRKKREHFSLILDSAKTNQTSVYFCASRDWGVYQDTQYFGPGTRLLVL.

This clone was seen more than once but under ten times. The germline and genes are mouse ones. The read ends 4 residues early relative to the CDR3; the germline J gene fills the gap. This chain uses TRBV13-1 with TRBJ1-2; tentatively, D is TRBD1 (6 bases). The CDR3 consists of 13 residues. V was shortened by 2 bases and J by 4 bases, with 9 bases between the two germline ends. CDR1 is NSHNY and CDR2 is SYGAGN in the germline V gene. The CDR3 bases that were read are TGTGCCAGCAGTGAGGCGACAGGCTCC. Amino acid sequence: CASSEATGS. The entire CDR3 protein reads CASSEATGSDYTF.

This clone was seen a handful of times. Gene names are the mouse ones. The sequence runs out 4 residues before the end of the CDR3; the remainder is reconstructed from the germline J gene. The chain recombines TRBV13-3 with TRBJ2-5, with 10 bases matching TRBD1. The germline V gene has CDR1 NNHDY and CDR2 SYVADS. The CDR3 has 16 residues. The CDR3 here is CASSQDRDRGRDTQYF. The sequenced CDR3 bases are TGTGCCAGCAGCCAAGATCGGGACAGGGGAAGAGAC.

This clone was counted many times. The germline and genes are mouse ones. The sequence runs out 4 residues before the end of the CDR3; the remainder is reconstructed from the germline J gene. The chain employs TRBV5 and TRBJ2-1, with D possibly TRBD2 on 6 matching bases. Germline V lookup: CDR1 LGHNA, CDR2 YNLKQL (reference sequence). V was trimmed by 0 bases and J by 0 bases, leaving 15 bases between them. There are 18 residues in the CDR3. Partial CDR3 DNA: TGTGCCAGCAGCCAAGACGCTGGGGCGGGTTATAACTATGCT. This gives the protein CASSQDAGAGYNYA. The full CDR3 is CASSQDAGAGYNYAEQFF.

This clone was seen ten or more times. Gene names and germline match the mouse. The sequence runs out 4 residues before the end of the CDR3; the remainder is reconstructed from the germline J gene. Other nucleotide sequences in the sample specify the same CDR3. The chain couples TRBV1 to TRBJ2-3; 8 nucleotides line up with TRBD1. The germline V gene encodes CDR1 NSQYPW and CDR2 LRSPGD (reference sequence). Germline trimming cut 0 bases from V and 3 bases from J; bases unmatched to any gene: 2. CDR3 length: 15 residues. The sequenced part of the CDR3 DNA is TGCACCTGCAGTGCAGACAGGGGGCGCGCAGAA. Translation: CTCSADRGRAE. The whole CDR3 is CTCSADRGRAETLYF.

This clone has just a few counts. Genes and germline are mouse. The DNA read from the CDR3 is TGTGCCAGCACCCGAAACAGGGGGGCAAACACCGGG. Translated: CASTRNRGANTG. The CDR3 in its entirety is CASTRNRGANTGQLYF. This chain joins TRBV19 and TRBJ2-2; the match to TRBD1 covers 8 bases. The missing CDR3 end, 4 residues past where the read stops, is filled in from the germline J gene. This CDR3 region has 16 residues. The germline V gene encodes CDR1 FNHDT and CDR2 SITEND (reference sequence). V shed 6 bases, J shed 0 bases, and the junction held 7 bases outside the gene matches.

This clone has more than one count but fewer than ten. All gene names here are mouse names. From the germline J gene comes the end of the CDR3, since the read stops 4 residues before it. This chain connects TRBV14 to TRBJ1-1; a possible D gene is TRBD1 (5 bases). Looked up from germline, CDR1 is SGHDT and CDR2 is FRDEAV. The CDR3 length is 13 residues. Trimming removed 3 bases at V and 4 bases at J, with 10 bases between. The sequenced part of the CDR3 DNA is TGTGCCAGCAGTTCTGACAGAACCACA. Protein: CASSSDRTT. The entire CDR3 is CASSSDRTTEVFF. Together with reference TRBV14 and TRBJ1-1, the CDR3 gives the full variable domain: EAGVTQSPRYAVLQEGQAVSFWCDPISGHDTLYWYQQPRDQGPQLLVYFRDEAVIDNSQLPSDRFSAVRPKGTNSTLKIQSAKQGDTATYLCASSSDRTTEVFFGKGTRLTVV.

Regarding this clone: The listed genes are named as in mouse. The sequence runs out 4 residues before the end of the CDR3; the remainder is reconstructed from the germline J gene. The chain joins TRBV16 to TRBJ2-5, with D possibly TRBD1 on 6 matching bases. The CDR3 length is 14 residues. Germline V lookup: CDR1 SGHSA, CDR2 FRNQAP. Trimming cost V 6 bases and J 0 bases, with 10 bases left between them. The sequenced part of the CDR3 DNA is TGTGCAAGCAGACGGACAGATAACCAAGAC. Its protein product is CASRRTDNQD. The CDR3 as a whole reads CASRRTDNQDTQYF.

The sample holds many counts of this clone. Genes here carry mouse names. The CDR3 is CASSARDNSYNSPLYF. Incomplete CDR3 DNA: TGTGCCAGCAGTGCCCGGGACAATTCCTATAATTCGCCC. This chain joins TRBV13-1 and TRBJ1-6, with D possibly matching TRBD1 (6 bases). The read is 3 residues too short to cover the CDR3 end, so that end is filled in from the germline J gene. Being an ORF, TRBJ1-6 has a function that is uncertain. Germline CDR1 is NSHNY and CDR2 is SYGAGN. CDR3 size: 16 residues. Trimming left V 3 bases short and J 0 bases short, with 10 bases between.

This clone has only a few counts. The genes are named according to mouse. Sequencing ends 4 residues short of the CDR3 end; the germline J gene provides the rest. V and J are TRBV5 and TRBJ2-5; the D gene is possibly TRBD1 (6 bases). Germline V gives CDR1 LGHNA, CDR2 YNLKQL (reference sequence). V was cut by 6 bases and J by 0 bases, with 10 bases left in between. The CDR3 loop spans 14 amino acids. The CDR3 sequence: CASSSGTNQDTQYF. The sequenced CDR3 bases are TGTGCCAGCAGTTCCGGGACAAACCAAGAC.

This clone was detected ten times or more. Genes and germline come from the mouse. With the read ending 4 residues before the CDR3 end, the germline J gene is used to fill in that end. J is TRBJ2-7 and V is TRBV5; D ambiguous. V gave up 4 bases and J gave up 0 bases, with 4 bases separating them. Germline V gives CDR1 LGHNA, CDR2 YNLKQL (reference sequence). This CDR3 spans 12 amino acids. The CDR3 spells CASSRHSYEQYF. The covered CDR3 bases are TGTGCCAGCAGCCGACACTCCTAT.

On this clone: The gene symbols are mouse symbols. Read data end 4 residues before the CDR3 end; the end is taken from the germline J gene. The chain links TRBV5 to TRBJ2-7, with D tentatively TRBD1 (6 bases). Trimming pared 0 bases from V and 1 base from J, leaving 10 bases between. The CDR3 totals 15 residues. The V gene's germline CDR1 is LGHNA and CDR2 YNLKQL (reference sequence). The CDR3 protein is CASSQDSGQSYEQYF. The DNA read from the CDR3 is TGTGCCAGCAGCCAAGATTCCGGACAGTCCTAT.

There are a few counts of this clone. Gene labels here are mouse ones. The read ends 4 residues shy of where the CDR3 ends; the end is completed using the germline J gene. This chain connects TRBV19 to TRBJ1-2; no firm D call. V was pared by 0 bases and J by 0 bases, with 6 bases between. Looked up from germline, CDR1 is FNHDT and CDR2 is SITEND (reference sequence). This CDR3 has 14 amino acids. The sequenced part of the CDR3 DNA is TGTGCCAGCAGTATAGATGCAGCAAACTCC. Amino acid sequence: CASSIDAANS. The CDR3 in full is CASSIDAANSDYTF.

Remarks on this clone: Genes and germline come from the mouse. From the germline J gene comes the end of the CDR3, since the read stops 3 residues before it. V and J are TRBV17 and TRBJ1-3; D not resolved. Looked up from germline, CDR1 is MNHDT and CDR2 is YYDKIL. The CDR3 has 15 amino acids. V lost 0 bases, J lost 0 bases, and 6 bases lay in between. The CDR3 here is CASSRDTNSGNTLYF. The CDR3 bases that were read are TGTGCTAGCAGTAGAGATACAAATTCTGGAAATACG.

With regard to this clone: The listed genes are named as in mouse. CDR3 region: CASSSLGENTLYF. CDR3 bases read: TGTGCTAGCAGTAGCCTGGGGGAAAAC. This sequence joins TRBV17 and TRBJ2-4; 7 bases map to TRBD2. The read terminates 4 residues ahead of where the CDR3 ends, so the germline J gene completes it. The germline CDR1 and CDR2 sequences are MNHDT and YYDKIL. This CDR3 has 13 amino acids.

This clone was detected only a few times. The gene names here belong to mouse. The covered CDR3 bases are TGTGCCAGCAGTATACTGGGGGAAAAC. Translated, it gives CASSILGEN. The full CDR3 is CASSILGENTLYF. The chain recombines TRBV19 with TRBJ2-4; 7 bases are a match to TRBD2. The CDR3 end is not reached by the read, which stops 4 residues before it; the germline J gene fills it in. This CDR3 spans 13 amino acids. Germline values: CDR1 FNHDT, CDR2 SITEND (reference sequence).

Of note for this clone: Germline and genes: mouse. The CDR3 end is not reached by the read, which stops 4 residues before it; the germline J gene fills it in. The chain joins TRBV17 to TRBJ2-5; 10 nucleotides align to TRBD2. The CDR3 contains 14 residues. Germline assignment: CDR1 MNHDT and CDR2 YYDKIL. J was trimmed by 0 bases and V by 7 bases; bases with no gene match: 1. The CDR3 sequence is CASKDWGNQDTQYF. Incomplete CDR3 DNA: TGTGCTAGCAAGGACTGGGGGAACCAAGAC.

This clone was detected many times. These gene names are mouse names. The read terminates 4 residues ahead of where the CDR3 ends, so the germline J gene completes it. V and J are TRBV5 and TRBJ2-1; D is possibly TRBD1 (6 bases). The CDR3 has 15 amino acids. V lost 0 bases to trimming and J lost 3 bases, with 9 bases between them. Looked up from germline, CDR1 is LGHNA and CDR2 is YNLKQL (reference sequence). The part of the CDR3 DNA that was read is TGTGCCAGCAGCCAAGAACGGACAGCCTATGCT. This codes for CASSQERTAYA. The CDR3 in full is CASSQERTAYAEQFF.

Concerning this clone: The gene names here belong to mouse. The read is 4 residues too short to cover the CDR3 end, so that end is filled in from the germline J gene. This sequence joins TRBV13-2 and TRBJ2-2; D remains unclear. CDR3 length: 14 amino acids. Trimming shortened V by 0 bases and J by 1 base, and 4 bases separated the two germline ends. Per germline, CDR1 NNHNN and CDR2 SYGAGS (reference sequence). The CDR3 loop reads CASGDGENTGQLYF. The sequenced part of the CDR3 DNA is TGTGCCAGCGGTGATGGGGAAAACACCGGG.

This clone was picked up many times. Gene names and germline refer to mouse. The read is 4 residues too short to cover the CDR3 end, so that end is filled in from the germline J gene. The V call is TRBV16, the J call TRBJ2-4; 10 positions match TRBD2. The germline gives CDR1 SGHSA, CDR2 FRNQAP. V was clipped by 5 bases and J by 1 base; unmatched bases: 12. The CDR3 length is 18 residues. This CDR3 is CASSQPLDWGKGQNTLYF. The CDR3 DNA, read in part, is TGTGCAAGCAGCCAGCCCTTGGACTGGGGGAAGGGTCAAAAC. Variable domain in full (rest from reference TRBV16 and TRBJ2-4): NAGVIQTPRHKVTGKGQEATLWCEPISGHSAVFWYRQTIVQGLEFLTYFRNQAPIDDSGMPKERFSAQMPNQSHSTLKIQSTQPQDSAVYLCASSQPLDWGKGQNTLYFGAGTRLSVL.

This clone was observed many times. Genes and germline come from the mouse. The sequenced fragment ends 4 residues before the CDR3 boundary, so the rest is inferred from the germline J gene. The rearrangement links TRBV13-1 to TRBJ2-1, with D perhaps TRBD2 (5 bases). CDR1 NSHNY and CDR2 SYGAGN come from the germline V gene. CDR3 size: 11 residues. CDR3 sequence reads: CASSPGAEQFF. CDR3 DNA (partial): TGTGCCAGCAGTCCTGGGGCT.

This clone showed up many times. Here the gene names and germline are mouse. Partial CDR3 DNA: TGCACCTGCAGTGCATCCTGGGGGGAC. It specifies CTCSASWGD. The full CDR3 protein is CTCSASWGDTQYF. The chain recombines TRBV1 with TRBJ2-5; 7 bases align to TRBD2. Read sequence stops 4 residues before the CDR3 end, and the germline J gene provides the missing end. CDR3 size: 13 residues. Germline V gene data show CDR1 as NSQYPW and CDR2 as LRSPGD (reference sequence). Full variable domain (remainder filled in from reference TRBV1 and TRBJ2-5): VTLLEQNPRWRLVPRGQAVNLRCILKNSQYPWMSWYQQDLQKQLQWLFTLRSPGDKEVKSLPGADYLATRVTDTELRLQVANMSQGRTLYCTCSASWGDTQYFGPGTRLLVL.

This clone was seen at least ten times. These gene names are mouse names. The read comes to an end 4 residues before the CDR3 does, leaving the germline J gene to fill in the end. The chain has TRBV13-1 and TRBJ2-1; 8 positions agree with TRBD1. V lost 6 bases to trimming and J lost 3 bases; unmatched junction nucleotides: 2. CDR1 NSHNY and CDR2 SYGAGN come from the germline V gene. CDR3 length: 13 amino acids. The part of the CDR3 DNA that was read is TGTGCCAGCACCGACAGGGGCTATGCT. Its protein is CASTDRGYA. The entire CDR3 sequence reads CASTDRGYAEQFF.

Of note for this clone: Gene labels here are mouse ones. The CDR3 extends 3 residues past the end of the read, so its final part is completed from the germline J gene. The chain uses TRBV1 and TRBJ1-6, with 9 nucleotides matching TRBD1. TRBJ1-6 carries the ORF label, with uncertain function. The ends lost 1 base at V and 3 bases at J; junction bases unmatched: 1. The CDR3 covers 16 residues. Germline V gene lookup returns CDR1 NSQYPW and CDR2 LRSPGD (reference sequence). The CDR3 is CTCSAGTGVYNSPLYF. The part of the CDR3 DNA that was read is TGCACCTGCAGTGCAGGGACAGGGGTCTATAATTCGCCC.

As concerns this clone: These gene names are mouse names. Sequencing ends 4 residues short of the CDR3 end; the germline J gene provides the rest. The rearrangement links TRBV19 to TRBJ2-5, with a tentative D call TRBD1 (6 bases). Germline V CDR1 and CDR2: FNHDT, SITEND (reference sequence). The CDR3 consists of 14 residues. The germline V and J ends were trimmed by 4 bases and 2 bases, with 11 bases remaining between them. The CDR3 bases that were read are TGTGCCAGCAGTCGAACAGGGATCCAAGAC. It is translated as CASSRTGIQD. The full-length CDR3 reads as CASSRTGIQDTQYF.

This clone has more than one count but fewer than ten. Mouse gene names apply. Coverage ceases 4 residues before the CDR3 finishes, and the germline J gene fills in the end. The gene calls are TRBV13-3 and TRBJ2-7, with 9 bases identical to TRBD2. Germline V gene sequence: CDR1 NNHDY, CDR2 SYVADS. The length of the CDR3 is 14 residues. CDR3 in amino acids: CASSDWGGAYEQYF. Incomplete CDR3 DNA: TGTGCCAGCAGTGATTGGGGGGGCGCTTAT.

In this sample, this clone turned up a few times. Gene labels here are mouse ones. Read sequence stops 4 residues before the CDR3 end, and the germline J gene provides the missing end. This rearrangement joins TRBV19 to TRBJ2-1, with D possibly being TRBD1 (6 bases). The CDR3 is 14 amino acids. Germline V gene lookup returns CDR1 FNHDT and CDR2 SITEND (reference sequence). Trimming cost V 5 bases and J 3 bases, with 12 bases left between them. The sequenced CDR3 bases are TGTGCCAGCAGCCCAGGGGAGGGCTATGCT. It encodes CASSPGEGYA. The whole CDR3 protein reads CASSPGEGYAEQFF.

In its sample, this clone was seen a few times. Genes and germline come from the mouse. The CDR3 end falls 4 residues outside the read, so it is completed with the germline J gene. The chain employs TRBV29 and TRBJ2-7; 11 bases line up with TRBD1. Germline values: CDR1 MSHET, CDR2 SYDVDS. V shed 2 bases and J 3 bases; nucleotides not matched to a gene: 3. The CDR3 totals 15 residues. The CDR3 spells CASSLKGQGVYEQYF. The covered CDR3 bases are TGTGCTAGCAGTTTAAAGGGACAGGGGGTCTAT.